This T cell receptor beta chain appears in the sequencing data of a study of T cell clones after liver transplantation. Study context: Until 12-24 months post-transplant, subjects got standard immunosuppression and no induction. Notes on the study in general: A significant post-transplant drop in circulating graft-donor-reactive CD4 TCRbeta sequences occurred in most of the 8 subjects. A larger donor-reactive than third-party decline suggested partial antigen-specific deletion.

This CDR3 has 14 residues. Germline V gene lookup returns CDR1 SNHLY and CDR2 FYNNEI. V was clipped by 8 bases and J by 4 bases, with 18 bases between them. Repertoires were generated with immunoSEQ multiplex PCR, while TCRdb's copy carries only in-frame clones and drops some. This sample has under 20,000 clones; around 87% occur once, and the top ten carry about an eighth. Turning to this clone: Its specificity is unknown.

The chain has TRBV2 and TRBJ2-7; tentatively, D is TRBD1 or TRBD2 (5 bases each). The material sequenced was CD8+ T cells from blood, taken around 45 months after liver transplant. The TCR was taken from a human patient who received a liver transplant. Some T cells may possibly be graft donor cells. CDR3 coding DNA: TGTGCCAGCCGGTCGGGGACCTCGCTTTACGAGCAGTACTTC. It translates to CASRSGTSLYEQYF.